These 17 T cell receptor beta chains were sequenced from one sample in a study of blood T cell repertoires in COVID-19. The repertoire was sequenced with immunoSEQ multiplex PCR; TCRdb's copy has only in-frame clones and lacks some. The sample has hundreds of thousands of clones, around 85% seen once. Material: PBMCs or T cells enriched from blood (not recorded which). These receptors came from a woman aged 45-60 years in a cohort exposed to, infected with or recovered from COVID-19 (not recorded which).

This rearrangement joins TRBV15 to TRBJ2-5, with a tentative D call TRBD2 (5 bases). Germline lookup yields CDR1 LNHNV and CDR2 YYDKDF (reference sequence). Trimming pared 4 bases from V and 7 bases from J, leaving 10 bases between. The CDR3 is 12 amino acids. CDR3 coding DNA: TGTGCCACCAGCATTAGAGAGGGGACCCAGTACTTC. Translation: CATSIREGTQYF.

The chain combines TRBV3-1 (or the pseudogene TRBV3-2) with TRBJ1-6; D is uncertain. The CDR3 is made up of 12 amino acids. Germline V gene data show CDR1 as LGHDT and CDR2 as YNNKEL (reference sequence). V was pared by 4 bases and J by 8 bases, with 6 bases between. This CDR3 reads CASSLSYSPLHF. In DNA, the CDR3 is TGTGCCAGCAGCCTCTCGTATTCACCCCTCCACTTT.

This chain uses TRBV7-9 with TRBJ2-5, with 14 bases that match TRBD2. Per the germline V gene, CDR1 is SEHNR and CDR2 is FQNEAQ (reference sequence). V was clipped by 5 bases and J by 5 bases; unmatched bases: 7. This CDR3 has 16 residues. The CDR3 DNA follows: TGTGCCAGCAGCCCCGGACTAGCGGGGGGTAGGGAGACCCAGTACTTC. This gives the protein CASSPGLAGGRETQYF.

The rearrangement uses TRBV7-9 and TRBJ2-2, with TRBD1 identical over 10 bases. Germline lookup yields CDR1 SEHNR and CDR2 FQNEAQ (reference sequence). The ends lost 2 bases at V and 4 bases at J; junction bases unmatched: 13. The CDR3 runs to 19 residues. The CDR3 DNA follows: TGTGCCAGCAGCTTACGACTAGGGGGGACAGGGGTTTCCACCGGGGAGCTGTTTTTT. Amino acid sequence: CASSLRLGGTGVSTGELFF.

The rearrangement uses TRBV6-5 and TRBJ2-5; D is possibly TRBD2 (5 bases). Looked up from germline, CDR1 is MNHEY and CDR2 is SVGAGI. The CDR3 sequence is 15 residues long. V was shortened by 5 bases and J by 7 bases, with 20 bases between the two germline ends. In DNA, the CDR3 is TGTGCCAGCAGTACGAGCGGCACCCGCCAGGTGACCCAGTACTTC. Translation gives CASSTSGTRQVTQYF.

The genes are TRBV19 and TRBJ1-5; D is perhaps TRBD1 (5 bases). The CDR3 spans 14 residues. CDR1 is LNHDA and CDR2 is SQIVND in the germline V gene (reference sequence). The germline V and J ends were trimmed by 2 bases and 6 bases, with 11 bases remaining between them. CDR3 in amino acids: CASSIIMGPQPQHF. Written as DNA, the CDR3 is TGTGCCAGTAGTATAATCATGGGGCCTCAGCCCCAGCATTTT.

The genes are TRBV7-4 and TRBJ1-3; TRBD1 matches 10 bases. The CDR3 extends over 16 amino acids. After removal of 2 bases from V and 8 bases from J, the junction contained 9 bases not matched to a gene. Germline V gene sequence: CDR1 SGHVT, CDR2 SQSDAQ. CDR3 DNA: TGTGCCAGCAGCTTACCCGGGGGACAGGGGAGGCACACCATATATTTT. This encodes CASSLPGGQGRHTIYF. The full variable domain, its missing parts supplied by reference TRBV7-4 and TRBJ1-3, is GAGVSQSPRYKVAKRGRDVALRCDSISGHVTLYWYRQTLGQGSEVLTYSQSDAQRDKSGRPSGRFSAERPERSVSTLKIQRTEQGDSAVYLCASSLPGGQGRHTIYFGEGSWLTVV.

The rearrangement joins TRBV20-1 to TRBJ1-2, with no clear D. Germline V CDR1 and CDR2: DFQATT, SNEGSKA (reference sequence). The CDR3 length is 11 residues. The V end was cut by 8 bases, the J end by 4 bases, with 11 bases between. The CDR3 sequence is CSRAEGYGYTF. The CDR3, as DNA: TGCAGTCGAGCTGAGGGCTATGGCTACACCTTC.

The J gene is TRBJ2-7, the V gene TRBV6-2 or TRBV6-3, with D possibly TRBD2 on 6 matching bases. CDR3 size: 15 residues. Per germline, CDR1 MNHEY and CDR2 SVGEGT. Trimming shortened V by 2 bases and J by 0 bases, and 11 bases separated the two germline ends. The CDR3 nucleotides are TGTGCCAGCAGTTACCTGCGGGGTAGCTCCTACGAGCAGTACTTC. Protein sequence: CASSYLRGSSYEQYF.

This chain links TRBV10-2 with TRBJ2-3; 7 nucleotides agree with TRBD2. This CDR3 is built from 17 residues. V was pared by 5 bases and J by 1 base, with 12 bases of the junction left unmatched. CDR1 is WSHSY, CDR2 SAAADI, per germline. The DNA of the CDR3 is TGCGCCAGCAGTCCCACGGGACTAAGGATGGGCACAGATACGCAGTATTTT. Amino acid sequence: CASSPTGLRMGTDTQYF.

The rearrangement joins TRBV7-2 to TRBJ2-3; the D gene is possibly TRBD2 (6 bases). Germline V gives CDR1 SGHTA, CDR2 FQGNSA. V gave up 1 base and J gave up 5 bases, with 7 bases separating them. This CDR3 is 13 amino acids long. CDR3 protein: CASSLGTKDTQYF. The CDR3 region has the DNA TGTGCCAGCAGCTTAGGGACTAAAGATACGCAGTATTTT.

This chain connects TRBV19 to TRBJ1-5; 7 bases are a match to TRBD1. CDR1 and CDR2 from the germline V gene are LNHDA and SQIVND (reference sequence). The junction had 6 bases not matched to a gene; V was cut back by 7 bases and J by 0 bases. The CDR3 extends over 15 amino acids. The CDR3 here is CASTSSGGSNQPQHF. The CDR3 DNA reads TGTGCCAGTACCTCCTCAGGGGGTAGCAATCAGCCCCAGCATTTT.

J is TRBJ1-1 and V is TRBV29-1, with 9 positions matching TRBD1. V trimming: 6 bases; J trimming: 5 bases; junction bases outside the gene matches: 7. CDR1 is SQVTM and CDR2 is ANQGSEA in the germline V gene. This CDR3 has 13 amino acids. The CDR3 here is CSVPTGGETEAFF. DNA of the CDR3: TGCAGCGTCCCTACAGGGGGCGAGACTGAAGCTTTCTTT.

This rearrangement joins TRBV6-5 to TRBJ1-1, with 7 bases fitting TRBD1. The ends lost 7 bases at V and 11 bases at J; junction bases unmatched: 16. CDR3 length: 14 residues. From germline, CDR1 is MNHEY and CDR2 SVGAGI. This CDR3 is CASTTARGRVDAFF. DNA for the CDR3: TGTGCCAGCACGACAGCTAGGGGGCGCGTGGATGCTTTCTTT.

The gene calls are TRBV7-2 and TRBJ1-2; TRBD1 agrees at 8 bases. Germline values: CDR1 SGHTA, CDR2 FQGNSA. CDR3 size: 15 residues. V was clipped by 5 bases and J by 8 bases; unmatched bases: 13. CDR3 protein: CASSPPRQGSGGYTF. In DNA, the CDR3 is TGTGCCAGCAGCCCCCCGCGACAGGGGTCGGGAGGCTACACCTTC.

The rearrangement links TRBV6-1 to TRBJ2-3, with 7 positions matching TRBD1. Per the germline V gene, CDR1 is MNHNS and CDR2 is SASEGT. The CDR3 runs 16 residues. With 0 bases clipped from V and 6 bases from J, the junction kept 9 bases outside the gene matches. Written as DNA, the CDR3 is TGTGCCAGCAGTGAAGCATCCCTGGGACAGATGGATACGCAGTATTTT. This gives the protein CASSEASLGQMDTQYF.

CDR3 DNA: TGTGCCAGCAGTGCTGACAGGGTTACCGGGGAGCTGTTTTTT. As protein: CASSADRVTGELFF. The chain has TRBV2 and TRBJ2-2; 7 positions agree with TRBD1. CDR3 size: 14 residues. Germline values: CDR1 SNHLY, CDR2 FYNNEI. Unmatched junction bases numbered 4, after V lost 4 bases and J lost 5 bases.